A single T cell receptor beta chain is shown here with its context. Its cognate antigen is unknown. The germline V gene encodes CDR1 SGDLS and CDR2 YYNGEE. The CDR3 spans 17 residues. V gave up 4 bases and J gave up 4 bases; unmatched junction bases: 11. The sample belongs to a study of shared clonotypes between healthy human individuals. Study-wide context: Each donor's CD4 naive and CD4 memory cells filled three plates apiece, CD8 naive two, and CD8 memory one.

Study findings and constraints: Richness estimates generally favored naive over memory subsets. Clonotype sharing among donors was expected to depend on sequencing depth.

CD45RO-negative cells were positively selected for CCR7, leaving out terminally differentiated effector memory CD45RA+ cells. Source study methods: As immunoSEQ supplied junction-only sequences (without quality scores), filtering differed. Profiled with immunoSEQ multiplex PCR; TCRdb holds only in-frame clones, not every one. From that table come the V and J calls and clone size; the DNA was used to work out D and trimming. The sample lists hundreds of thousands of clones, 90% to 95% occurring once. The source is a woman aged 30 to 39 in good health. J is TRBJ2-7 and V is TRBV9; TRBD2 aligns across 13 bases. Sequences were obtained from naive CD8+ T cells sorted from blood. In DNA form, the CDR3 reads TGTGCCAGCAGCCCACTAGCGGGAGGGCCTGGTGGTTACGAGCAGTACTTC. This sequence encodes CASSPLAGGPGGYEQYF.